The present entry profiles one T cell receptor beta chain with its context. Sequenced by immunoSEQ multiplex PCR; TCRdb stores in-frame clones only, minus some. The table records about 130,000 clones, about 96% of them present only once. The sample originates from a study of T cell changes during pregnancy in multiple sclerosis. The CDR3 runs 15 residues. V was trimmed by 6 bases and J by 2 bases, leaving 17 bases between them. Germline lookup yields CDR1 MNHNS and CDR2 SASEGT. The origin of this receptor is a female donor with multiple sclerosis, enrolled in a pregnancy study. The material was peripheral blood, obtained after pregnancy. The chain employs TRBV6-1 and TRBJ2-7; D is possibly TRBD2 (6 bases). Here the CDR3 DNA reads TGTGCCAGCAGCGGGGGTCGTGCAGGGACCTACGAGCAGTACTTC. The encoded protein is CASSGGRAGTYEQYF.